This TCR beta chain was documented in a study of CD4 T cells in relation to SARS-CoV-2 and coronaviruses. Study context: TCR beta CDR3s were sequenced after roughly nine-day antigen culture of PBMCs. Overall study results and limits: In roughly two thirds of donors, memory CD4+ clonotypes crossrecognized SARS-CoV-2 and at least one common cold coronavirus spike.

With respect to this clone: Its antigen is unidentified.

Measured with immunoSEQ multiplex PCR; TCRdb has only the in-frame clones, and not every one. In the table there are about 21,000 clones, roughly four fifths of which are singletons. CD4+ T cells from unexposed donors were obtained before the COVID-19 pandemic (2011-2018). Isolation of CD4+ T cells took place after around eleven days in culture. Unexposed-donor CD4+ T cells were probed with SARS-CoV-2 S/N and four cold-coronavirus spikes, cells permitting. Per the germline V gene, CDR1 is MNHEY and CDR2 is SVGEGT. Trimming pared 5 bases from V and 5 bases from J, leaving 12 bases between. This CDR3 contains 13 residues.

Sample: CD4+ T cells from PBMCs, cultured in vitro. The clonotype was recovered from a human donor in good health. V and J are TRBV6-2 or TRBV6-3 and TRBJ2-5; D tentatively reads TRBD1 or TRBD2 (5 bases each). The DNA of the CDR3 is TGTGCCAGCAGTCTGGGACCCAGGGAGACCCAGTACTTC. As protein: CASSLGPRETQYF.